This TCR beta chain appears in the sequencing data of a study of OX40 agonist ivuxolimab in advanced cancers. Study background: Patients received ivuxolimab, an intravenous treatment, every 2 weeks at 0.01 to 10 mg/kg. Earlier treatment with anti-PD-1, anti-PD-L1 or anti-CTLA-4 was permitted, and less than 50% had received some.

Clones were sequenced by immunoSEQ multiplex PCR, and TCRdb holds only the in-frame ones, with some missing. Of roughly 70,000 clones in the sample, 86% were seen once. The material sequenced was CD4+ or CD8+ T cells sorted from blood, taken in a trial of the OX40 agonist ivuxolimab. This sequence originates from an adult with an advanced solid tumor such as melanoma, head and neck, liver or kidney cancer.

CDR3 coding DNA: TGTGCCAGCAGCCAGAGATTCAGCACCTCCTATAATTCACCCCTCCACTTT. Amino acid sequence: CASSQRFSTSYNSPLHF. This rearrangement joins TRBV11-2 to TRBJ1-6; D unclear. The CDR3 consists of 17 residues. Looked up from germline, CDR1 is SGHAT and CDR2 is FQNNGV. With 5 bases removed from V and 0 bases from J, the gap between germline ends came to 14 bases.